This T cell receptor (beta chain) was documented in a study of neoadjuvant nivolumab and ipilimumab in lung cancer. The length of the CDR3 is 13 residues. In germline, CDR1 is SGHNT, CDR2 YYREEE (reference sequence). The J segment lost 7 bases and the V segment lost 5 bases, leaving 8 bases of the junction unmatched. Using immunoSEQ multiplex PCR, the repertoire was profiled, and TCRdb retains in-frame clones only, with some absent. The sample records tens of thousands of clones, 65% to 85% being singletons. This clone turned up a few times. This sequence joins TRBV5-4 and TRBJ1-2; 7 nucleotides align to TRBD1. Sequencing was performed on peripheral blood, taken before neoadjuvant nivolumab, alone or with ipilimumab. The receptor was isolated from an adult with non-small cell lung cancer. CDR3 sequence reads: CASRFRDSLGYTF. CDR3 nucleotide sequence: TGTGCCAGCAGATTCCGGGACAGTCTTGGCTACACCTTC.